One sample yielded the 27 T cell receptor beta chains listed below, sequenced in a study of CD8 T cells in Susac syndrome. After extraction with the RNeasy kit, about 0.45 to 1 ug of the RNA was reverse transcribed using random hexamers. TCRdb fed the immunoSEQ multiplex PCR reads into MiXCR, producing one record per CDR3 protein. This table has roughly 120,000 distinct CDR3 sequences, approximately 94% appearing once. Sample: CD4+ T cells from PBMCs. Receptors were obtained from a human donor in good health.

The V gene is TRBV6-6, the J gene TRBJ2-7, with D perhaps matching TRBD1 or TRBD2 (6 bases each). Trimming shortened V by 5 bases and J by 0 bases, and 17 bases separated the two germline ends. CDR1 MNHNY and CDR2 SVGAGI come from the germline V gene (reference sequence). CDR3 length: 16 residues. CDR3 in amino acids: CASSHGQGGISYEQYF. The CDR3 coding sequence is TGTGCCAGCAGTCACGGACAAGGGGGGATCTCCTACGAGCAGTACTTC.

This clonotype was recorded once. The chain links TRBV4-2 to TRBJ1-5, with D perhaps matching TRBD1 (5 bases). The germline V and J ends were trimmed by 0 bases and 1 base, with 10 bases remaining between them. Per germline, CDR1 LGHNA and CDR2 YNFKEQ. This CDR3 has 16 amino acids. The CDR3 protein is CASSQESGGSNQPQHF. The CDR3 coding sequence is TGTGCCAGCAGCCAAGAATCCGGGGGGAGCAATCAGCCCCAGCATTTT.

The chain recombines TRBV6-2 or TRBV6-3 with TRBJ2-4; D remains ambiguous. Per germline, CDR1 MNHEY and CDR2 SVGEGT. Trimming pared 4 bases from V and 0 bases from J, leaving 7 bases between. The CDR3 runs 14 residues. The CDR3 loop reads CASSWGSAKNIQYF. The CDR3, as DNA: TGTGCCAGCAGTTGGGGATCAGCCAAAAACATTCAGTACTTC.

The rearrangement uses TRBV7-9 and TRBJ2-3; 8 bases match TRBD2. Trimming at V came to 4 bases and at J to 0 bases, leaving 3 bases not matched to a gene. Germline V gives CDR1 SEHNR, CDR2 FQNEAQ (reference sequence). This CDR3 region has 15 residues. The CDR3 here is CASSSGGVSTDTQYF. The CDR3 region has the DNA TGTGCCAGCAGCTCGGGAGGGGTCAGCACAGATACGCAGTATTTT.

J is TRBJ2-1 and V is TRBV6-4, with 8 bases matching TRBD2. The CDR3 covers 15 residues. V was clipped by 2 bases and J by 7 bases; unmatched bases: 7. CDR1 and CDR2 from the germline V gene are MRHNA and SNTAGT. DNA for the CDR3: TGTGCCAGCAGTGACCGGTTAGCGGGATTGAATGAGCAGTTCTTC. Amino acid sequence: CASSDRLAGLNEQFF.

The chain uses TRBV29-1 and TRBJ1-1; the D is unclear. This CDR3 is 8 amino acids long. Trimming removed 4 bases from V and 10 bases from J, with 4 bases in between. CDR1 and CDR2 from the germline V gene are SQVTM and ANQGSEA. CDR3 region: CSVAGAFF. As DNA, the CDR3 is TGCAGCGTTGCTGGAGCTTTCTTT.

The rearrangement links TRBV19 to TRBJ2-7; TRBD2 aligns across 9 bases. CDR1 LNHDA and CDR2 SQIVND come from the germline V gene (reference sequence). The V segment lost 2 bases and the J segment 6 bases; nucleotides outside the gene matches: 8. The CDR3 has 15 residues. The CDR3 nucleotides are TGTGCCAGTAGTATAAGGACTAGCGTGTGGGGCGAGCAGTACTTC. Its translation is CASSIRTSVWGEQYF.

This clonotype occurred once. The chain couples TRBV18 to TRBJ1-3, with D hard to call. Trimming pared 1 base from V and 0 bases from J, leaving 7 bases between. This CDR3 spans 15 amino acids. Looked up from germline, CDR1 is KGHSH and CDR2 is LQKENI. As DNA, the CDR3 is TGTGCCAGCTCACCACTGGCAGGCTCTGGAAACACCATATATTTT. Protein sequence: CASSPLAGSGNTIYF.

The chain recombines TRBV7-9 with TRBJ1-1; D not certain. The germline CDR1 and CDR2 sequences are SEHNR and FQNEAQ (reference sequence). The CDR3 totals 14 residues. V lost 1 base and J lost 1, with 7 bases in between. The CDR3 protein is CASSLGAGNTEAFF. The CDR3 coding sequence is TGTGCCAGCAGCTTAGGGGCAGGGAACACTGAAGCTTTCTTT.

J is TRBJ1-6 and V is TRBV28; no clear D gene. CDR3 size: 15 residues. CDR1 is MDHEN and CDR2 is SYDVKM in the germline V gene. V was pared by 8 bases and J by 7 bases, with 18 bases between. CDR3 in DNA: TGTGCCAGCCAAACACCCTGGGCCGCCAATTCACCCCTCCACTTT. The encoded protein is CASQTPWAANSPLHF.

The chain's CDR3 is CASSLRGAGNEQFF. CDR3 sequence (DNA): TGTGCCAGCAGCTTAAGAGGGGCGGGTAATGAGCAGTTCTTC. This rearrangement joins TRBV7-3 to TRBJ2-1; D possibly matches TRBD1 or TRBD2 (5 bases each). The CDR3 consists of 14 residues. The ends were cut back, 1 base at V and 7 bases at J, with 11 bases in the middle. In germline, CDR1 is SGHTA, CDR2 FQGTGA.

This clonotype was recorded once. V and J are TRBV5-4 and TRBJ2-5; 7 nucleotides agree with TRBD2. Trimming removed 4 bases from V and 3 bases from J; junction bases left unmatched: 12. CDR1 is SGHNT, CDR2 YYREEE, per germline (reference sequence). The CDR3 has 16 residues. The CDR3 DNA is TGTGCCAGCAGCCAGGGCGGGAGTCTTGGTGAAGAGACCCAGTACTTC. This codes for CASSQGGSLGEETQYF.

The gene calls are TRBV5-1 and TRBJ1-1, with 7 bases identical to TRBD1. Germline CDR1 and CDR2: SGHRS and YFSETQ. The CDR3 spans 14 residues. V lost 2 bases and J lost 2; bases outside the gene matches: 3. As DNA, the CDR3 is TGCGCCAGCAGCTTACAGGGGCAAAACACTGAAGCTTTCTTT. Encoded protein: CASSLQGQNTEAFF.

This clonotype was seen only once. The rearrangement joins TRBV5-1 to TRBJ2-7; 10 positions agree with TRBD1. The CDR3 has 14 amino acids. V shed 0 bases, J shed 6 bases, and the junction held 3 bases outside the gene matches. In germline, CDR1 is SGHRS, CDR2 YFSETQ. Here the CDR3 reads CASSLAWTGGEQYF. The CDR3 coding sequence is TGCGCCAGCAGCTTGGCGTGGACAGGGGGCGAGCAGTACTTC.

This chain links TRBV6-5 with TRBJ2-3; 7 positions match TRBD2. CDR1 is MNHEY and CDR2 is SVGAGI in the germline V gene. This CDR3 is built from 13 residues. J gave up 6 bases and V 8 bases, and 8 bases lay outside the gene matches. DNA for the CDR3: TGTGCCAGCGCCGGACTAGTTGGGGATACGCAGTATTTT. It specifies CASAGLVGDTQYF.

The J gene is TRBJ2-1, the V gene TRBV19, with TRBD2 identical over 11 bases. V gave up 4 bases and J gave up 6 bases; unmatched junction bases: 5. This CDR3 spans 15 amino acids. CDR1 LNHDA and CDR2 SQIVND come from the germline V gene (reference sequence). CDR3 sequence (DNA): TGTGCCAGTAGTAGGACTAGCGGGTACGGCAATGAGCAGTTCTTC. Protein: CASSRTSGYGNEQFF.

The CDR3 DNA is TGTGCCAGCAAACTAGCGGGAGGGACTCAAGAGACCCAGTACTTC. It yields the protein CASKLAGGTQETQYF. V and J are TRBV7-2 and TRBJ2-5; 13 bases match TRBD2. CDR1 and CDR2 from the germline V gene are SGHTA and FQGNSA. V lost 7 bases and J lost 2; bases outside the gene matches: 4. The CDR3 spans 15 residues.

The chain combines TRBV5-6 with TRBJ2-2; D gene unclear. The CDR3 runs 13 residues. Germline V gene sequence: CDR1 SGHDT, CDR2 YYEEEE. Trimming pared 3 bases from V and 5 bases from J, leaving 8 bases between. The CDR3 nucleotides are TGTGCCAGCAGCTGGAGTGAAACCGGGGAGCTGTTTTTT. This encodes CASSWSETGELFF. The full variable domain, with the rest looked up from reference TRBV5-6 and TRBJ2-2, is DAGVTQSPTHLIKTRGQQVTLRCSPKSGHDTVSWYQQALGQGPQFIFQYYEEEERQRGNFPDRFSGHQFPNYSSELNVNALLLGDSALYLCASSWSETGELFFGEGSRLTVL.

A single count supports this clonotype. Written as DNA, the CDR3 is TGTGCCAGCACCCGTGTCGGGTACTATGGCTACACCTTC. Its translation: CASTRVGYYGYTF. This rearrangement joins TRBV28 to TRBJ1-2; D not certain. CDR1 is MDHEN, CDR2 SYDVKM, per germline. Trimming took off 7 bases at V and 3 bases at J, with 12 bases between the two ends. This CDR3 contains 13 residues.

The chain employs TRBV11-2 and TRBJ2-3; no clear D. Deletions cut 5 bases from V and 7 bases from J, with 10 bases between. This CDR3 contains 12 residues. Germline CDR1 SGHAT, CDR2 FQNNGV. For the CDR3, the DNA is TGTGCCAGCAGCCCCAACTTTTATACGCAGTATTTT. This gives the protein CASSPNFYTQYF. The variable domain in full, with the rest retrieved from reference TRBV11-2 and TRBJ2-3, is EAGVAQSPRYKIIEKRQSVAFWCNPISGHATLYWYQQILGQGPKLLIQFQNNGVVDDSQLPKDRFSAERLKGVDSTLKIQPAKLEDSAVYLCASSPNFYTQYFGPGTRLTVL.

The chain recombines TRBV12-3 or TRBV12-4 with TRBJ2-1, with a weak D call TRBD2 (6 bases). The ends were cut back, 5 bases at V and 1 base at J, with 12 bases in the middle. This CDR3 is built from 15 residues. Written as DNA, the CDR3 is TGTGCCAGCAGTGCCGGGACTGGATCCTACAATGAGCAGTTCTTC. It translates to CASSAGTGSYNEQFF.

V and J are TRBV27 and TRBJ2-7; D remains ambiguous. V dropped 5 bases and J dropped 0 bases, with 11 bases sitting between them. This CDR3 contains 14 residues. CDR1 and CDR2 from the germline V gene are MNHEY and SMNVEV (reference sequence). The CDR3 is CASSPRQVSYEQYF. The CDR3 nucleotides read TGTGCCAGCAGTCCACGACAAGTCTCCTACGAGCAGTACTTC.

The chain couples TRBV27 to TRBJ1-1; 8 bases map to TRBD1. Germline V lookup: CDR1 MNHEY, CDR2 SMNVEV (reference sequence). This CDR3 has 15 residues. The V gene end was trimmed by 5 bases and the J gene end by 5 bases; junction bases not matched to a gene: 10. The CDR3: CASSPRTGSFTEAFF. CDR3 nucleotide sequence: TGTGCCAGCAGTCCTCGGACAGGGTCGTTTACTGAAGCTTTCTTT.

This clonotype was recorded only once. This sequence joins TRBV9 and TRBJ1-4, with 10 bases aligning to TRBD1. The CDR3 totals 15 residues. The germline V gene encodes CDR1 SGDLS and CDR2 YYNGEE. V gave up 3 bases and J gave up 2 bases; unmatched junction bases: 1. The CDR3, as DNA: TGTGCCAGCAGCGCGGGACAGGGGACTAATGAAAAACTGTTTTTT. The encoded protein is CASSAGQGTNEKLFF.

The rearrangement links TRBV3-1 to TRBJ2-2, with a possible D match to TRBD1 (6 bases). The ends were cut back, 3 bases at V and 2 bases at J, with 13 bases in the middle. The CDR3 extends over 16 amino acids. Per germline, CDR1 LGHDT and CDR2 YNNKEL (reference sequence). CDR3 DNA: TGTGCCAGCAGCCACCCAACAGGGATAAACACCGGGGAGCTGTTTTTT. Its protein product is CASSHPTGINTGELFF. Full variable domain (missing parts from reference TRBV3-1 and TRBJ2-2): DTAVSQTPKYLVTQMGNDKSIKCEQNLGHDTMYWYKQDSKKFLKIMFSYNNKELIINETVPNRFSPKSPDKAHLNLHINSLELGDSAVYFCASSHPTGINTGELFFGEGSRLTVL.

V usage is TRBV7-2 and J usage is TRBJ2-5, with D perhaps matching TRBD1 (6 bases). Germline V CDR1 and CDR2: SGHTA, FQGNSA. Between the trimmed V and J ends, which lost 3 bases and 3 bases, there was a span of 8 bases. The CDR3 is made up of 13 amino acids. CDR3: CASSFAGEETQYF. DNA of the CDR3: TGTGCCAGCAGCTTTGCAGGGGAAGAGACCCAGTACTTC.

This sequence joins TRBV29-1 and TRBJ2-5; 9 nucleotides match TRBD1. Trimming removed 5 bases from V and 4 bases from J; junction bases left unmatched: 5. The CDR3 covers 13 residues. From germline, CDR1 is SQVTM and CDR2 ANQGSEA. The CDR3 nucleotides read TGCAGCGTTACAGGGGGCAAGGGAGAGACCCAGTACTTC. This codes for CSVTGGKGETQYF.